Presented here are 29 T cell receptor beta chains from one specimen sequenced in a study of CD8+ T cells in alopecia areata. Following RNA extraction, reverse transcription yielded cDNA that acted as the sequencing template. TCRdb's table, derived via immunoSEQ multiplex PCR, lists solely in-frame clones and lacks some. This sample carries roughly 150,000 clones, 45% to 65% of them seen once, and the ten largest clones take roughly 15%. Treatment given: oral pan-JAK inhibitor, 5-10 mg twice daily. The specimen was CD8+ T cells sorted from blood, collected at week 4, from a patient treated with tofacitinib. The receptors come from a human donor with alopecia areata.

V usage is TRBV10-3 and J usage is TRBJ1-1, with 11 bases aligning to TRBD1. The CDR3 covers 16 residues. The V gene's germline CDR1 is ENHRY and CDR2 SYGVKD. V was clipped by 0 bases and J by 6 bases; unmatched bases: 6. CDR3 protein: CAISESGQGARSEAFF. In DNA, the CDR3 is TGTGCCATCAGTGAGTCTGGACAGGGGGCGCGGTCTGAAGCTTTCTTT.

V is TRBV7-9 and J is TRBJ2-6; perhaps TRBD2 as D (5 bases). Germline values: CDR1 SEHNR, CDR2 FQNEAQ (reference sequence). The CDR3 runs to 14 residues. The V end lost 4 bases, the J end lost 1 base, and 5 bases lay between the germline ends. The CDR3 DNA reads as TGTGCCAGCAGCTGGGAGTCTGGGGCCAACGTCCTGACTTTC. Amino acid sequence: CASSWESGANVLTF.

This sequence joins TRBV7-9 and TRBJ2-5; possible D gene TRBD2, 6 bases. Judging by the DNA end, TRBJ2-7 fits better; the J call may be wrong. The CDR3 consists of 12 residues. CDR1 and CDR2 (germline): SEHNR, FQNEAQ (reference sequence). The CDR3 sequence: CASTPGDYEQYF. CDR3 coding DNA: TGTGCCAGCACCCCGGGGGACTACGAGCAGTACTTC.

The chain is built from TRBV5-1 and TRBJ1-1; the D is unclear. Looked up from germline, CDR1 is SGHRS and CDR2 is YFSETQ. V was trimmed by 0 bases and J by 3 bases, leaving 9 bases between them. CDR3 size: 14 residues. The chain's CDR3 is CASSLAPEDTEAFF. The CDR3 DNA reads as TGCGCCAGCAGCTTGGCGCCGGAAGACACTGAAGCTTTCTTT.

V gene TRBV7-9 combines with J gene TRBJ2-7; 12 bases are shared with TRBD1. Germline loops: CDR1 SEHNR, CDR2 FQNEAQ (reference sequence). The CDR3 is made up of 15 amino acids. V shed 5 bases and J 6 bases; nucleotides not matched to a gene: 8. The CDR3 spells CASSHPRDRGLEQYF. In nucleotides, the CDR3 is TGTGCCAGCAGCCACCCCAGGGACAGGGGGCTCGAGCAGTACTTC.

This clone was found a few times. V and J are TRBV6-6 and TRBJ2-7, with TRBD1 matching over 7 bases. V lost 8 bases and J lost 5; bases outside the gene matches: 3. The CDR3 contains 11 residues. Germline V lookup: CDR1 MNHNY, CDR2 SVGAGI (reference sequence). CDR3 residues: CASSQGDEQYF. The CDR3 DNA is TGTGCCAGCTCCCAGGGGGACGAGCAGTACTTC.

The chain combines TRBV12-5 with TRBJ2-2; D might be TRBD2 (6 bases). The V gene's germline CDR1 is LGHNT and CDR2 FRNRAP. The CDR3 loop spans 17 amino acids. The V end lost 2 bases, the J end lost 3 bases, and 16 bases lay between the germline ends. The CDR3 sequence: CASGLKGVAEYTGELFF. The CDR3 region has the DNA TGTGCTAGTGGTTTGAAAGGAGTAGCGGAGTACACCGGGGAGCTGTTTTTT.

The CDR3 spells CASSLEGPGYTF. CDR3 DNA: TGTGCCAGCAGCTTGGAAGGGCCTGGCTACACCTTC. The genes are TRBV5-6 and TRBJ1-2, with D hard to call. This CDR3 spans 12 amino acids. Germline lookup yields CDR1 SGHDT and CDR2 YYEEEE. Trimming removed 0 bases at V and 7 bases at J, with 7 bases between.

This chain links TRBV2 with TRBJ2-6; a weak D match, TRBD1 (5 bases). Per the germline V gene, CDR1 is SNHLY and CDR2 is FYNNEI. Trimming shortened V by 10 bases and J by 4 bases, and 14 bases separated the two germline ends. CDR3 size: 14 residues. The CDR3 DNA follows: TGTGCCAATAGACAGCCAGCGGGGGCCAACGTCCTGACTTTC. Protein sequence: CANRQPAGANVLTF.

The chain has TRBV27 and TRBJ1-2; D remains unclear. V was shortened by 5 bases and J by 4 bases, with 11 bases between the two germline ends. Germline V CDR1 and CDR2: MNHEY, SMNVEV (reference sequence). The CDR3 contains 13 residues. The CDR3 nucleotides read TGTGCCAGCAGTCCTCAGCTGACCTATGGCTACACCTTC. Its translation is CASSPQLTYGYTF.

This clone was seen a few times. The V and J genes are TRBV5-6 and TRBJ1-2; no clear D gene. The CDR3 runs 14 residues. V shed 7 bases and J shed 0 bases, with 13 bases lying between them. CDR1 and CDR2 (germline): SGHDT, YYEEEE. CDR3 protein: CASQQWESNYGYTF. Here the CDR3 DNA reads TGTGCCAGCCAACAATGGGAGTCTAACTATGGCTACACCTTC.

This clone was detected a few times. The chain has TRBV15 and TRBJ1-1; D gene uncertain. CDR3 length: 13 amino acids. V shed 1 base and J shed 7 bases, with 10 bases lying between them. CDR1 and CDR2 (germline): LNHNV, YYDKDF (reference sequence). This CDR3 reads CATSRGGAVEAFF. Written as DNA, the CDR3 is TGTGCCACCAGCAGAGGAGGAGCGGTTGAAGCTTTCTTT.

CDR3 protein: CASSIGQGSEPQHF. The CDR3, as DNA: TGTGCCAGCAGTATTGGGCAGGGGTCGGAGCCCCAGCATTTT. The rearrangement uses TRBV27 and TRBJ1-5, with D tentatively TRBD1 (6 bases). V lost 5 bases and J 8 bases, leaving 16 bases between the germline ends. This CDR3 has 14 residues. The V gene's germline CDR1 is MNHEY and CDR2 SMNVEV (reference sequence).

The genes are TRBV2 and TRBJ2-2; 12 positions match TRBD2. Trimming took 9 bases from V and 4 from J; bases not matched to a gene: 3. CDR3 length: 14 amino acids. Germline V gene sequence: CDR1 SNHLY, CDR2 FYNNEI. The CDR3 coding sequence is TGTGCCAGTGTACTAGCGGGGGGCACCGGGGAGCTGTTTTTT. Encoded protein: CASVLAGGTGELFF.

This clone turned up a few times. CDR3 loop: CSGKGGTGELFF. CDR3 sequence (DNA): TGCAGCGGGAAAGGGGGGACCGGGGAGCTGTTTTTT. The rearrangement joins TRBV29-1 to TRBJ2-2, with D perhaps assigned TRBD1 or TRBD2 (6 bases each). V lost 7 bases and J 5 bases, leaving 11 bases between the germline ends. Germline lookup yields CDR1 SQVTM and CDR2 ANQGSEA. The CDR3 has 12 residues.

This chain links TRBV7-9 with TRBJ2-7; D remains unclear. The length of the CDR3 is 13 residues. The germline V gene encodes CDR1 SEHNR and CDR2 FQNEAQ (reference sequence). Trimming cost V 8 bases and J 0 bases, with 11 bases left between them. The CDR3 sequence: CASGADPSYEQYF. The CDR3 DNA is TGTGCCAGCGGTGCTGACCCCTCCTACGAGCAGTACTTC. Combining the CDR3 with reference TRBV7-9 and TRBJ2-7 gives the whole variable domain DTGVSQNPRHKITKRGQNVTFRCDPISEHNRLYWYRQTLGQGPEFLTYFQNEAQLEKSRLLSDRFSAERPKGSFSTLEIQRTEQGDSAMYLCASGADPSYEQYFGPGTRLTVT.

The V gene is TRBV6-5, the J gene TRBJ2-3; the match to TRBD1 covers 9 bases. V gave up 2 bases and J gave up 6 bases; unmatched junction bases: 3. CDR3 length equals 14 residues. The germline gives CDR1 MNHEY, CDR2 SVGAGI. As DNA, the CDR3 is TGTGCCAGCAGTTACGCGACAGGGGGTGATACGCAGTATTTT. Its translation is CASSYATGGDTQYF.

This clone was counted only a few times. CDR3 sequence (DNA): TGTGCCAGCAGTTTGAAAGGGGGCTCCTATGGCTACACCTTC. This translates into CASSLKGGSYGYTF. The chain uses TRBV27 and TRBJ1-2; TRBD1 aligns across 7 bases. This CDR3 is 14 amino acids long. Trimming cost V 3 bases and J 4 bases; bases outside gene matches: 5. Germline V gives CDR1 MNHEY, CDR2 SMNVEV (reference sequence).

The chain recombines TRBV5-1 with TRBJ2-1; TRBD1 might be the D (7 bases). The germline V gene has CDR1 SGHRS and CDR2 YFSETQ. The length of the CDR3 is 16 residues. Trimming removed 0 bases at V and 7 bases at J, with 17 bases between. The CDR3 nucleotides read TGCGCCAGCAGCTTGGATCCGCAGGGGGAGGATAATGAGCAGTTCTTC. It yields the protein CASSLDPQGEDNEQFF.

V usage is TRBV27 and J usage is TRBJ2-7; either TRBD1 or TRBD2 may supply D (5 bases each). This CDR3 is built from 14 residues. V shed 3 bases and J shed 4 bases, with 13 bases lying between them. Germline V gene data show CDR1 as MNHEY and CDR2 as SMNVEV (reference sequence). The CDR3 is CASSFTGSGYEQYF. The CDR3 DNA is TGTGCCAGCAGTTTCACGGGATCAGGGTACGAGCAGTACTTC.

This chain joins TRBV7-9 and TRBJ2-1; 8 positions agree with TRBD1. Germline CDR1 SEHNR, CDR2 FQNEAQ (reference sequence). V was clipped by 5 bases and J by 9 bases; unmatched bases: 6. The CDR3 runs 13 residues. DNA of the CDR3: TGTGCCAGCAGCCTCGGGACAGGTGTTGAGCAGTTCTTC. Its translation: CASSLGTGVEQFF.

The chain has TRBV2 and TRBJ2-7; TRBD1 matches 8 bases. Germline V gives CDR1 SNHLY, CDR2 FYNNEI. There are 13 residues in the CDR3. Germline trimming cut 4 bases from V and 3 bases from J; bases unmatched to any gene: 2. This CDR3 reads CASSVGQGYEQYF. DNA of the CDR3: TGTGCCAGCAGTGTCGGACAGGGCTACGAGCAGTACTTC.

The chain joins TRBV29-1 to TRBJ1-1; D gene ambiguous. The V and J ends lost 3 bases and 5 bases respectively, with 10 bases between them. Germline loops: CDR1 SQVTM, CDR2 ANQGSEA. The CDR3 loop spans 12 amino acids. CDR3 DNA: TGCAGCGTTGAGGGAGGAAAAACTGAAGCTTTCTTT. Translating gives CSVEGGKTEAFF.

The sample holds a few counts of this clone. The chain employs TRBV4-2 and TRBJ2-6, with a weak D call TRBD1 (5 bases). Germline loops: CDR1 LGHNA, CDR2 YNFKEQ. There are 16 residues in the CDR3. V lost 1 base and J 4 bases, leaving 11 bases between the germline ends. The DNA of the CDR3 is TGTGCCAGCAGCCAAGCCGCAGGGTCCGGGGCCAACGTCCTGACTTTC. This sequence encodes CASSQAAGSGANVLTF.

The J gene is TRBJ1-1, the V gene TRBV29-1, with D unclear. The V end lost 7 bases, the J end lost 3 bases, and 21 bases lay between the germline ends. CDR3 length equals 15 residues. The germline V gene has CDR1 SQVTM and CDR2 ANQGSEA. The CDR3 here is CSAEPVPPMDTEAFF. In DNA, the CDR3 is TGCAGCGCCGAGCCCGTACCCCCGATGGACACTGAAGCTTTCTTT.

CDR3 in amino acids: CAWSLANYGYTF. The CDR3 DNA reads TGTGCCTGGAGTTTGGCTAACTATGGCTACACCTTC. The genes are TRBV30 and TRBJ1-2, with D unclear. The germline V gene encodes CDR1 GTSNPN and CDR2 SVGIG (reference sequence). The V end lost 2 bases, the J end lost 0 bases, and 4 bases lay between the germline ends. CDR3 size: 12 residues.

This clone occurred a few times. This rearrangement joins TRBV29-1 to TRBJ2-1; 8 bases line up with TRBD1. Trimming removed 7 bases from V and 1 base from J; junction bases left unmatched: 3. Germline V gene sequence: CDR1 SQVTM, CDR2 ANQGSEA. There are 13 residues in the CDR3. This CDR3 reads CSADRGSYNEQFF. The CDR3 DNA follows: TGCAGCGCCGACAGGGGATCCTACAATGAGCAGTTCTTC.

V usage is TRBV29-1 and J usage is TRBJ2-7; 10 nucleotides agree with TRBD1. The V gene's germline CDR1 is SQVTM and CDR2 ANQGSEA. Trimming at V came to 6 bases and at J to 5 bases, leaving 10 bases not matched to a gene. CDR3 length: 14 amino acids. As DNA, the CDR3 is TGCAGCGTCCTTGGACAGGGGGAATGGGACGAGCAGTACTTC. Protein product: CSVLGQGEWDEQYF.

In its sample, this clone was seen a few times. V gene TRBV11-2 combines with J gene TRBJ2-5, with 10 positions matching TRBD2. V shed 0 bases, J shed 0 bases, and the junction held 4 bases outside the gene matches. The germline V gene encodes CDR1 SGHAT and CDR2 FQNNGV. The CDR3 has 17 amino acids. CDR3 residues: CASSLDLAGANQETQYF. CDR3 DNA: TGTGCCAGCAGCTTAGATCTAGCGGGGGCAAACCAAGAGACCCAGTACTTC.